A single sample is the source of the 30 T cell receptor beta chains below, sequenced in a study of read filtering for tumor transcriptome and immune sequencing. Molecular barcoded adaptors covering alpha/delta and beta/gamma chains were used on around 400 ng RNA. TCRdb re-called the reads through MiXCR, storing one row per CDR3 protein. The sample has more than 100,000 distinct CDR3 sequences; around 13% are singletons. Sequenced material: a population of CD138-negative cells sorted from bone marrow. Receptor source: a donor over 35 with multiple myeloma.

V usage is TRBV9 and J usage is TRBJ2-3; TRBD2 agrees at 10 bases. The CDR3 runs 16 residues. Germline lookup yields CDR1 SGDLS and CDR2 YYNGEE. V lost 4 bases to trimming and J lost 1 base; unmatched junction nucleotides: 6. CDR3 loop: CASSSIAGGGTDTQYF. CDR3 sequence (DNA): TGTGCCAGCAGCTCGATAGCGGGAGGAGGCACAGATACGCAGTATTTT.

This clonotype was recorded at least ten times. V is TRBV2 and J is TRBJ2-1; D gene uncertain. Looked up from germline, CDR1 is SNHLY and CDR2 is FYNNEI. This CDR3 comprises 14 residues. V lost 0 bases to trimming and J lost 7 bases, with 10 bases between them. The CDR3 region is CASSEAGYTNEQFF. As DNA, the CDR3 is TGTGCCAGCAGTGAAGCAGGCTATACTAATGAGCAGTTCTTC.

This clonotype showed up many times. The J gene is TRBJ2-5, the V gene TRBV20-1; 9 bases agree with TRBD2. The V segment lost 5 bases and the J segment 4 bases; nucleotides outside the gene matches: 8. Germline V lookup: CDR1 DFQATT, CDR2 SNEGSKA (reference sequence). This CDR3 contains 14 residues. This chain's CDR3 is CSALSASGVETQYF. The CDR3 nucleotides are TGCAGTGCTTTGTCCGCTAGCGGGGTAGAGACCCAGTACTTC.

This clonotype was seen at least ten times. The chain recombines TRBV7-2 with TRBJ1-6; perhaps TRBD1 as D (6 bases). This CDR3 is 15 amino acids long. Germline CDR1 SGHTA, CDR2 FQGNSA. V was pared by 2 bases and J by 5 bases, with 10 bases between. The CDR3 protein is CASSLTDRNNSPLHF. The CDR3 DNA is TGTGCCAGCAGCTTAACAGACAGGAATAATTCACCCCTCCACTTT.

This clonotype was observed at least ten times. The chain links TRBV4-1 to TRBJ1-1; tentatively, D is TRBD1 (6 bases). This CDR3 contains 16 residues. Per germline, CDR1 MGHRA and CDR2 YSYEKL. Trimming pared 0 bases from V and 1 base from J, leaving 12 bases between. The DNA of the CDR3 is TGCGCCAGCAGCCAAGATCGGGGGGCTGAGAACACTGAAGCTTTCTTT. It translates to CASSQDRGAENTEAFF.

At least ten counts were recorded for this clonotype. This chain links TRBV20-1 with TRBJ2-7; the D is unclear. This CDR3 spans 13 amino acids. V shed 6 bases and J shed 4 bases, with 16 bases lying between them. Germline CDR1 reads DFQATT; CDR2 reads SNEGSKA (reference sequence). The CDR3 sequence is CSATQKGFYEQYF. CDR3 bases: TGCAGTGCCACCCAAAAGGGCTTTTACGAGCAGTACTTC.

There are many counts of this clonotype. The genes are TRBV6-5 and TRBJ2-7; 7 bases agree with TRBD1. Germline loops: CDR1 MNHEY, CDR2 SVGAGI. CDR3 size: 16 residues. Trimming cost V 4 bases and J 6 bases; bases outside gene matches: 15. The CDR3 sequence: CASSSRQGRTPFEQYF. CDR3 nucleotide sequence: TGTGCCAGCAGTTCTCGACAGGGAAGAACTCCCTTCGAGCAGTACTTC.

This clonotype was found many times. The chain has TRBV19 and TRBJ1-5; 8 bases are a match to TRBD1. Germline trimming cut 7 bases from V and 7 bases from J; bases unmatched to any gene: 12. This CDR3 contains 15 residues. Germline CDR1 is LNHDA and CDR2 is SQIVND (reference sequence). The CDR3 is CASNEDRVEGQPQHF. The DNA for the CDR3 is TGTGCCAGTAACGAGGACAGGGTGGAGGGACAGCCCCAGCATTTT. Full variable domain (missing parts from reference TRBV19 and TRBJ1-5): DGGITQSPKYLFRKEGQNVTLSCEQNLNHDAMYWYRQDPGQGLRLIYYSQIVNDFQKGDIAEGYSVSREKKESFPLTVTSAQKNPTAFYLCASNEDRVEGQPQHFGDGTRLSIL.

This clonotype has ten or more counts. The chain links TRBV24-1 to TRBJ2-2, with TRBD2 identical over 7 bases. Germline-derived CDR1 and CDR2 are KGHDR and SFDVKD. This CDR3 contains 18 residues. J was trimmed by 1 base and V by 2 bases; bases with no gene match: 9. Written as DNA, the CDR3 is TGTGCCACCAGTGATTGGGGTTCTAGCGGACTGAACACCGGGGAGCTGTTTTTT. It encodes CATSDWGSSGLNTGELFF.

This clonotype was recorded many times. This sequence joins TRBV30 and TRBJ1-2, with a tentative D call TRBD1 (6 bases). V was pared by 8 bases and J by 3 bases, with 10 bases between. CDR3 length equals 11 residues. In germline, CDR1 is GTSNPN, CDR2 SVGIG (reference sequence). This chain's CDR3 is CARNRDYGYTF. In DNA, the CDR3 is TGTGCCCGGAACAGGGACTATGGCTACACCTTC.

This clonotype was observed at least ten times. The CDR3 bases are TGCGCCAGCAGCTTGGTACAGGGGGTTGATGGCTACACCTTC. Translation: CASSLVQGVDGYTF. The chain recombines TRBV5-1 with TRBJ1-2, with 8 bases that match TRBD1. Germline V lookup: CDR1 SGHRS, CDR2 YFSETQ. The V and J ends lost 0 bases and 6 bases, in that order; junction bases with no gene match: 4. The CDR3 length is 14 residues. The whole variable domain, filled in from reference TRBV5-1 and TRBJ1-2, reads KAGVTQTPRYLIKTRGQQVTLSCSPISGHRSVSWYQQTPGQGLQFLFEYFSETQRNKGNFPGRFSGRQFSNSRSEMNVSTLELGDSALYLCASSLVQGVDGYTFGSGTRLTVV.

This clonotype came up many times. The chain recombines TRBV10-3 with TRBJ2-1; D is unresolved. Germline assignment: CDR1 ENHRY and CDR2 SYGVKD. The CDR3 is made up of 11 amino acids. V was trimmed by 5 bases and J by 5 bases, leaving 4 bases between them. The CDR3 DNA is TGTGCCATCAGTCCGGACAATGAGCAGTTCTTC. Protein product: CAISPDNEQFF.

In its sample, this clonotype was seen many times. V gene TRBV3-1 combines with J gene TRBJ2-1, with 15 bases fitting TRBD2. J gave up 7 bases and V 4 bases, and 11 bases lay outside the gene matches. Germline assignment: CDR1 LGHDT and CDR2 YNNKEL (reference sequence). This CDR3 is built from 18 residues. CDR3 nucleotide sequence: TGTGCCAGCAGCCCTTTAAGGACTAGCGGGGGGGCCCAGAATGAGCAGTTCTTC. Its translation: CASSPLRTSGGAQNEQFF.

This clonotype was found many times. The rearrangement links TRBV28 to TRBJ2-2; possibly TRBD1 or TRBD2 for D (6 bases each). The CDR3 has 15 amino acids. Trimming removed 7 bases at V and 5 bases at J, with 17 bases between. Germline V gene data show CDR1 as MDHEN and CDR2 as SYDVKM. This chain's CDR3 is CASTRGELGTGELFF. The CDR3 DNA follows: TGTGCCAGCACAAGGGGGGAGTTGGGAACCGGGGAGCTGTTTTTT.

The table lists this clonotype with many counts. The rearrangement joins TRBV7-2 to TRBJ1-5; D may be TRBD1 (6 bases). V was pared by 0 bases and J by 7 bases, with 13 bases between. CDR3 size: 15 residues. CDR1 is SGHTA and CDR2 is FQGNSA in the germline V gene. The CDR3: CASSLAPGGGQPQHF. CDR3 coding DNA: TGTGCCAGCAGCTTAGCGCCCGGGGGCGGACAGCCCCAGCATTTT. Using reference TRBV7-2 and TRBJ1-5 for the parts outside the CDR3, the full variable domain is GAGVSQSPSNKVTEKGKDVELRCDPISGHTALYWYRQSLGQGLEFLIYFQGNSAPDKSGLPSDRFSAERTGGSVSTLTIQRTQQEDSAVYLCASSLAPGGGQPQHFGDGTRLSIL.

Of note for this clonotype: Being one base from a much bigger clone, this may be a read error. This chain connects TRBV28 to TRBJ2-5; 8 positions agree with TRBD2. This CDR3 has 15 amino acids. CDR1 is MDHEN, CDR2 SYDVKM, per germline. For the CDR3, the DNA is TGTGACAGCAGTTCCCCGGGACTAGGCACGGAGACCCAGTACTTC. It codes for CDSSSPGLGTETQYF.

This clonotype was detected many times. The chain employs TRBV29-1 and TRBJ2-3; the match to TRBD2 covers 10 bases. Germline CDR1 reads SQVTM; CDR2 reads ANQGSEA. This CDR3 is 15 amino acids long. V was pared by 5 bases and J by 0 bases, with 5 bases of the junction left unmatched. The CDR3 region is CSVLTSGSSTDTQYF. The CDR3 region has the DNA TGCAGCGTTCTGACTAGCGGGTCTAGCACAGATACGCAGTATTTT.

This clonotype was counted ten times or more. This chain connects TRBV11-2 to TRBJ2-5; D gene unclear. The CDR3 has 13 residues. V lost 0 bases to trimming and J lost 7 bases, with 9 bases between them. Germline V lookup: CDR1 SGHAT, CDR2 FQNNGV. Written as DNA, the CDR3 is TGTGCCAGCAGCTTAGACGGCCGCCGGACCCAGTACTTC. Translation gives CASSLDGRRTQYF.

This clonotype was seen ten or more times. The J gene is TRBJ2-7, the V gene TRBV7-9; D assignment may be TRBD1 or TRBD2 (5 bases each). With 8 bases removed from V and 0 bases from J, the gap between germline ends came to 8 bases. The CDR3 sequence is 12 residues long. Germline V gives CDR1 SEHNR, CDR2 FQNEAQ (reference sequence). The CDR3 sequence is CASAGGSYEQYF. For the CDR3, the DNA is TGTGCCAGCGCTGGGGGCTCCTACGAGCAGTACTTC.

This clonotype was seen a few times. The V gene is TRBV6-5, the J gene TRBJ2-1; TRBD2 matches at 10 bases. Germline CDR1 is MNHEY and CDR2 is SVGAGI. This CDR3 is 14 amino acids long. V lost 6 bases to trimming and J lost 7 bases; unmatched junction nucleotides: 6. CDR3 in amino acids: CASSASGSGNEQFF. In nucleotides, the CDR3 is TGTGCCAGCAGCGCTAGCGGGAGTGGTAATGAGCAGTTCTTC.

This clonotype was seen a few times. A read error is possible here, since a much larger clone lies one base away. The rearrangement uses TRBV5-1 and TRBJ2-3; weak D call: TRBD2 (6 bases). The CDR3 runs to 15 residues. CDR1 is SGHRS and CDR2 is YFSETQ in the germline V gene. The CDR3 DNA is TGCGCCAGCAGCTTGTTGGGGGGATCCACAGGTACGCAGTATTTT. The encoded protein is CASSLLGGSTGTQYF.

This clonotype has a count of ten or more. This chain joins TRBV7-9 and TRBJ2-1; 9 positions match TRBD1. Germline values: CDR1 SEHNR, CDR2 FQNEAQ (reference sequence). The V segment lost 6 bases and the J segment 2 bases; nucleotides outside the gene matches: 8. The CDR3 extends over 16 amino acids. The CDR3 coding sequence is TGTGCCAGCAGACCTTTTGGGACAGGGCCCTACAATGAGCAGTTCTTC. Translation: CASRPFGTGPYNEQFF.

This clonotype was counted at least ten times. V and J are TRBV12-3 or TRBV12-4 and TRBJ2-3; D call uncertain. V dropped 2 bases and J dropped 0 bases, with 6 bases sitting between them. The CDR3 contains 14 residues. The DNA of the CDR3 is TGTGCCAGCAGTTTAAGTCGTAGCACAGATACGCAGTATTTT. This encodes CASSLSRSTDTQYF.

This clonotype was detected many times. This sequence joins TRBV29-1 and TRBJ1-5; D may be TRBD1 (6 bases). V shed 4 bases and J shed 6 bases, with 16 bases lying between them. Germline assignment: CDR1 SQVTM and CDR2 ANQGSEA. The CDR3 extends over 14 amino acids. This chain's CDR3 is CSVAVQGIGQPQHF. The CDR3 DNA reads as TGCAGCGTTGCCGTACAGGGAATTGGTCAGCCCCAGCATTTT.

The table lists this clonotype with many counts. The chain recombines TRBV5-1 with TRBJ2-2; perhaps TRBD1 as D (6 bases). V lost 2 bases to trimming and J lost 2 bases, with 10 bases between them. The germline V gene has CDR1 SGHRS and CDR2 YFSETQ. The CDR3 sequence is 15 residues long. CDR3 region: CASSFTGRNTGELFF. The CDR3 DNA reads as TGCGCCAGCAGCTTTACAGGGCGTAACACCGGGGAGCTGTTTTTT.

This clonotype was seen a handful of times. In DNA form, the CDR3 reads TGCGCCAGCAGCCAGAGACTAGCGGGCGGCTCCTACGAGCAGTACTTC. This translates into CASSQRLAGGSYEQYF. The genes are TRBV4-1 and TRBJ2-7; 10 bases map to TRBD2. This CDR3 spans 16 amino acids. With V trimmed by 3 bases and J by 0 bases, 5 bases remained unmatched. The germline V gene has CDR1 MGHRA and CDR2 YSYEKL.

This clonotype was seen many times. The chain employs TRBV28 and TRBJ2-7; D not certain. Germline assignment: CDR1 MDHEN and CDR2 SYDVKM. The V end lost 6 bases, the J end lost 4 bases, and 7 bases lay between the germline ends. CDR3 length equals 11 residues. CDR3 DNA sequence: TGTGCCAGCAGCGGTGTTTACGAGCAGTACTTC. Amino acids: CASSGVYEQYF.

Regarding this clonotype: This sequence may be a read error, since a much larger clone differs from it by one base. The chain joins TRBV7-6 to TRBJ2-2; unclear D gene. Per the germline V gene, CDR1 is SGHVS and CDR2 is FNYEAQ. V was shortened by 3 bases and J by 8 bases, with 4 bases between the two germline ends. The CDR3 covers 11 residues. The DNA of the CDR3 is TGTGCCAGCAGCTTTTTGGGGGAGCTGTTTTTT. Amino acids: CASSFLGELFF.

Only a few counts were recorded for this clonotype. The DNA for the CDR3 is TGTGCCAGCAGCTTGAGTATTAGCGGGAGAGGAAACATTCAGTACTTC. Translating it yields CASSLSISGRGNIQYF. The chain has TRBV5-6 and TRBJ2-4, with 9 positions matching TRBD2. The CDR3 totals 16 residues. The V gene's germline CDR1 is SGHDT and CDR2 YYEEEE. J lost 6 bases, V lost 1 base, and 8 bases had no gene match. The full variable domain, rest sourced from reference TRBV5-6 and TRBJ2-4, is DAGVTQSPTHLIKTRGQQVTLRCSPKSGHDTVSWYQQALGQGPQFIFQYYEEEERQRGNFPDRFSGHQFPNYSSELNVNALLLGDSALYLCASSLSISGRGNIQYFGAGTRLSVL.

This clonotype has at least ten counts. This rearrangement joins TRBV29-1 to TRBJ1-1; unclear D gene. Germline V gene data show CDR1 as SQVTM and CDR2 as ANQGSEA. CDR3 size: 12 residues. Deletions cut 5 bases from V and 2 bases from J, with 9 bases between. The CDR3 loop is CSVRVANTEAFF. Written as DNA, the CDR3 is TGCAGCGTTAGGGTGGCTAACACTGAAGCTTTCTTT.